This entry lists 9 T cell receptor beta chains sequenced from one sample in a study of blood T cell repertoires in COVID-19. Produced via immunoSEQ multiplex PCR; TCRdb's table is partial and in-frame only. Counted here are tens of thousands of clones, roughly 80% occurring once; the ten biggest clones make up over 12%. Sequenced: peripheral blood. The source of these receptors is an elderly man with active or convalescent COVID-19.

This sequence joins TRBV2 and TRBJ2-2, with 14 bases aligning to TRBD2. Trimming took 0 bases from V and 7 from J; bases not matched to a gene: 10. This CDR3 comprises 19 residues. Germline V gene lookup returns CDR1 SNHLY and CDR2 FYNNEI. DNA for the CDR3: TGTGCCAGCAGTGAAGCTTTAGGGACTAGCGGGAGTAGGGTCGGGGAGCTGTTTTTT. Its translation: CASSEALGTSGSRVGELFF.

This rearrangement joins TRBV6-5 to TRBJ2-7, with 10 bases that match TRBD1. Trimming cost V 8 bases and J 5 bases; bases outside gene matches: 9. This CDR3 is built from 14 residues. Germline CDR1 and CDR2: MNHEY and SVGAGI. CDR3 nucleotide sequence: TGTGCCAGCGGTATTGGGACAGGGGCCCACGAGCAGTACTTC. It translates to CASGIGTGAHEQYF.

The genes are TRBV27 and TRBJ2-5; 11 bases are a match to TRBD2. The CDR3 covers 16 residues. Germline V gives CDR1 MNHEY, CDR2 SMNVEV (reference sequence). Trimming cost V 2 bases and J 5 bases; bases outside gene matches: 7. The CDR3 DNA reads TGTGCCAGCAGTTTAACTAGCGGGAGTTTTTATGAGACCCAGTACTTC. This gives the protein CASSLTSGSFYETQYF.

The V call is TRBV6-5, the J call TRBJ1-5; weak D call: TRBD1 (5 bases). V lost 8 bases and J lost 0, with 8 bases in between. Per the germline V gene, CDR1 is MNHEY and CDR2 is SVGAGI. This CDR3 contains 13 residues. The DNA of the CDR3 is TGTGCCAGCTCCAGGGATAGCAATCAGCCCCAGCATTTT. Amino acids: CASSRDSNQPQHF.

The CDR3 coding sequence is TGTGCCAGCTCACCAATGACTAGCGGGAGCCCCTACAATGAGCAGTTCTTC. Amino acid sequence: CASSPMTSGSPYNEQFF. The gene calls are TRBV18 and TRBJ2-1, with 12 positions matching TRBD2. This CDR3 spans 17 amino acids. V shed 2 bases and J 2 bases; nucleotides not matched to a gene: 4. The germline gives CDR1 KGHSH, CDR2 LQKENI.

The chain carries TRBV14 and TRBJ2-1; D uncertain. The CDR3 consists of 12 residues. V was cut by 2 bases and J by 10 bases, with 9 bases left in between. CDR1 is SGHDN and CDR2 is FVKESK in the germline V gene. The CDR3 DNA reads as TGTGCCAGCAGCCAAAACGGCAGGGAGCAGTTCTTC. As protein: CASSQNGREQFF.

V and J are TRBV13 and TRBJ2-7; D not certain. CDR3 size: 15 residues. In germline, CDR1 is PRHDT, CDR2 FYEKMQ (reference sequence). Trimming shortened V by 1 base and J by 1 base, and 11 bases separated the two germline ends. The CDR3 here is CASSLEPGHSYEQYF. In nucleotides, the CDR3 is TGTGCCAGCAGCTTAGAGCCAGGTCATTCCTACGAGCAGTACTTC. The complete variable domain, with remaining parts taken from reference TRBV13 and TRBJ2-7, reads AAGVIQSPRHLIKEKRETATLKCYPIPRHDTVYWYQQGPGQDPQFLISFYEKMQSDKGSIPDRFSAQQFSDYHSELNMSSLELGDSALYFCASSLEPGHSYEQYFGPGTRLTVT.

The chain links TRBV10-2 to TRBJ2-7; 7 bases fit TRBD1. Germline lookup yields CDR1 WSHSY and CDR2 SAAADI. The CDR3 loop spans 13 amino acids. With V trimmed by 5 bases and J by 4 bases, 5 bases remained unmatched. CDR3 bases: TGCGCCAGCAGTTGGGACAGTTTGTACGAGCAGTACTTC. As protein: CASSWDSLYEQYF.

The J gene is TRBJ2-2, the V gene TRBV12-5; 8 bases are a match to TRBD1. The CDR3 runs to 13 residues. Germline V gene data show CDR1 as LGHNT and CDR2 as FRNRAP. V dropped 4 bases and J dropped 10; count of bases not matched to a gene: 5. CDR3 DNA: TGTGCTAGTGGTTCCCCGGACAGGGTGGAGCTGTTTTTT. It yields the protein CASGSPDRVELFF.